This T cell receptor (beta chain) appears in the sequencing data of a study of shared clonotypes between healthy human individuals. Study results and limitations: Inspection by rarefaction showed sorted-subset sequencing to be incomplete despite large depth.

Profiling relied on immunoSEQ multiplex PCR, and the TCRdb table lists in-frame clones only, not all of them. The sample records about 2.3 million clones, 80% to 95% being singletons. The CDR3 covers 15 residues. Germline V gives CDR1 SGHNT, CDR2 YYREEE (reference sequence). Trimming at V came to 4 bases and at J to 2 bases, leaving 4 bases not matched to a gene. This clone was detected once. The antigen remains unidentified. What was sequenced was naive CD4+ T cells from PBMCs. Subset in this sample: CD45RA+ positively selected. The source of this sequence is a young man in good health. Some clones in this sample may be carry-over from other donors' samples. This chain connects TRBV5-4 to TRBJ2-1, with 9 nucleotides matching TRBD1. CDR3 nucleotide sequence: TGTGCCAGCAGCCCGGACAGGGGTGCCTACAATGAGCAGTTCTTC. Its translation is CASSPDRGAYNEQFF. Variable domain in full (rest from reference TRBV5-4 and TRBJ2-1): ETGVTQSPTHLIKTRGQQVTLRCSSQSGHNTVSWYQQALGQGPQFIFQYYREEENGRGNFPPRFSGLQFPNYSSELNVNALELDDSALYLCASSPDRGAYNEQFFGPGTRLTVL.